The 13 T cell receptor beta chains below come from one sample, sequenced in a study of cytomegalovirus exposure and HLA in healthy donors. Both 60 Vbeta primers and 13 Jbeta primers went into the PCR. TCRdb's table, derived via immunoSEQ multiplex PCR, lists solely in-frame clones and lacks some. Altogether 150,000 to 200,000 clones are present, over 75% being singletons, with the ten largest covering roughly 5.8%. Sequencing used PBMCs. These receptors were taken from a man between 35 and 55 years old in good health and CMV-seropositive.

The chain uses TRBV5-1 and TRBJ2-5; D uncertain. The CDR3 runs to 13 residues. Per germline, CDR1 SGHRS and CDR2 YFSETQ. V lost 0 bases to trimming and J lost 5 bases, with 8 bases between them. The CDR3 sequence: CASSLAGLETQYF. CDR3 DNA: TGCGCCAGCAGCTTGGCAGGCTTGGAGACCCAGTACTTC.

The gene calls are TRBV27 and TRBJ2-5; D possibly corresponds to TRBD2 (6 bases). CDR3 length: 14 amino acids. Per germline, CDR1 MNHEY and CDR2 SMNVEV (reference sequence). Trimming removed 5 bases from V and 3 bases from J, with 13 bases in between. DNA of the CDR3: TGTGCCAGCAGTGAAGTGGGACTGAAAGAGACCCAGTACTTC. This encodes CASSEVGLKETQYF.

The rearrangement uses TRBV14 and TRBJ2-6; maybe TRBD1 (6 bases). With 4 bases removed from V and 0 bases from J, the gap between germline ends came to 16 bases. Germline V lookup: CDR1 SGHDN, CDR2 FVKESK. The CDR3 length is 18 residues. CDR3 sequence reads: CASSPLVGGGSGANVLTF. CDR3 nucleotides: TGTGCCAGCAGCCCTTTGGTTGGGGGCGGCTCTGGGGCCAACGTCCTGACTTTC.

J is TRBJ2-5 and V is TRBV27; the match to TRBD2 covers 16 bases. This CDR3 has 15 residues. Germline CDR1 reads MNHEY; CDR2 reads SMNVEV (reference sequence). V was clipped by 6 bases and J by 11 bases; unmatched bases: 9. The CDR3 protein is CASRPGLAGGREQYF. The CDR3 coding sequence is TGTGCCAGCAGACCGGGACTAGCGGGAGGGAGAGAGCAGTACTTC.

The chain couples TRBV19 to TRBJ1-2, with D possibly being TRBD1 (6 bases). The germline CDR1 and CDR2 sequences are LNHDA and SQIVND (reference sequence). V dropped 2 bases and J dropped 0 bases, with 13 bases sitting between them. The CDR3 covers 16 residues. CDR3 coding DNA: TGTGCCAGTAGTATATCCAGGGGCGGGTCTAACTATGGCTACACCTTC. Translated, it gives CASSISRGGSNYGYTF.

In its sample, this clone was seen once. The rearrangement joins TRBV11-3 to TRBJ1-6; the D gene is possibly TRBD1 (5 bases). Germline CDR1 reads SGHNT; CDR2 reads YENEEA. This CDR3 comprises 15 residues. Trimming cost V 4 bases and J 7 bases, with 14 bases left between them. DNA for the CDR3: TGTGCCAGCAGCTCAGGTCCAGGACAAAATTCACCCCTCCACTTT. Translated, it gives CASSSGPGQNSPLHF.

V is TRBV5-1 and J is TRBJ1-1, with 12 bases matching TRBD1. V shed 4 bases and J 5 bases; nucleotides not matched to a gene: 12. This CDR3 is 17 amino acids long. From germline, CDR1 is SGHRS and CDR2 YFSETQ. The CDR3, as DNA: TGCGCCAGCAGCCGGGGGACAGGGGGCGCGGGGGATACTGAAGCTTTCTTT. Translated, it gives CASSRGTGGAGDTEAFF.

The chain is built from TRBV14 and TRBJ2-3, with 8 bases lining up with TRBD2. The V gene end was trimmed by 7 bases and the J gene end by 2 bases; junction bases not matched to a gene: 8. Germline values: CDR1 SGHDN, CDR2 FVKESK. The CDR3 consists of 15 residues. This CDR3 is CASNPGTRDTDTQYF. The CDR3 nucleotides are TGTGCCAGCAACCCCGGGACTAGAGACACAGATACGCAGTATTTT.

V is TRBV5-1 and J is TRBJ2-7; 7 bases are shared with TRBD1. CDR3 size: 13 residues. Losses at the gene ends were 4 bases for V and 6 bases for J; bases not matched to a gene: 7. The germline V gene encodes CDR1 SGHRS and CDR2 YFSETQ. The DNA of the CDR3 is TGCGCCAGCAGCCAACAGGGGTGGGGCGAGCAGTACTTC. As protein: CASSQQGWGEQYF.

CDR3 amino acids: CASSSSGGRSAFSSYNEQFF. The CDR3 DNA reads as TGTGCCAGCAGCTCTTCTGGAGGGCGGTCGGCGTTTAGCTCCTACAATGAGCAGTTCTTC. This chain joins TRBV7-8 and TRBJ2-1; possible D gene TRBD2, 6 bases. V shed 4 bases and J shed 0 bases, with 25 bases lying between them. This CDR3 is built from 20 residues. Germline V lookup: CDR1 SGHVS, CDR2 FQNEAQ.

The genes are TRBV27 and TRBJ2-7; 14 nucleotides align to TRBD2. Germline loops: CDR1 MNHEY, CDR2 SMNVEV (reference sequence). The CDR3 consists of 18 residues. The trim removed 0 bases at V and 6 bases at J, leaving 10 bases unmatched. The CDR3 DNA follows: TGTGCCAGCAGTTTATCACCGGGACTAGCGGGAGCTTTGAGCGAGCAGTACTTC. Its protein product is CASSLSPGLAGALSEQYF.

This clone occurred a few times. Its ends do not fully match the called genes, so a read error is possible. The chain combines TRBV20-1 with TRBJ2-1; a possible D gene is TRBD2 (6 bases). Per the germline V gene, CDR1 is DFQATT and CDR2 is SNEGSKA (reference sequence). The CDR3 runs to 11 residues. The DNA for the CDR3 is TGCAGTGCCCACTCCCCGGGGGAGCTGATCTTC. This translates into CSAHSPGELIF.

This clone has a handful of counts. The CDR3 region is CASSASSAANTGELFF. CDR3 DNA sequence: TGTGCCAGCAGCGCAAGTAGCGCCGCGAACACCGGGGAGCTGTTTTTT. The gene calls are TRBV9 and TRBJ2-2; maybe TRBD2 (5 bases). The germline V gene has CDR1 SGDLS and CDR2 YYNGEE. Trimming cost V 3 bases and J 0 bases, with 12 bases left between them. This CDR3 contains 16 residues. Complete variable domain (other parts from reference TRBV9 and TRBJ2-2): DSGVTQTPKHLITATGQRVTLRCSPRSGDLSVYWYQQSLDQGLQFLIQYYNGEERAKGNILERFSAQQFPDLHSELNLSSLELGDSALYFCASSASSAANTGELFFGEGSRLTVL.